These 18 T cell receptor beta chains share one sample of origin, sequenced in a study of blood T cell repertoires in COVID-19. Produced via immunoSEQ multiplex PCR; TCRdb's table is partial and in-frame only. The sample holds roughly 200,000 clones; 85% to 90% are singletons and the top ten take roughly 18%. The sample consisted of peripheral blood. All receptors come from an older person with COVID-19, enrolled during active disease.

The chain couples TRBV7-3 to TRBJ2-7, with 7 bases aligning to TRBD2. V lost 2 bases and J lost 2; bases outside the gene matches: 3. CDR1 and CDR2 from the germline V gene are SGHTA and FQGTGA. This CDR3 has 14 residues. The CDR3 DNA follows: TGTGCCAGCAGCTTATCTAGCGGACCCTACGAGCAGTACTTC. This encodes CASSLSSGPYEQYF.

This chain joins TRBV7-2 and TRBJ1-6; 9 nucleotides agree with TRBD1. The germline CDR1 and CDR2 sequences are SGHTA and FQGNSA. The CDR3 has 16 residues. V shed 3 bases, J shed 10 bases, and the junction held 10 bases outside the gene matches. The CDR3 loop is CASSFLVGQGGSPLHF. In DNA, the CDR3 is TGTGCCAGCAGCTTTCTGGTGGGACAGGGAGGATCACCCCTCCACTTT.

V is TRBV24-1 and J is TRBJ1-3, with unresolved D. Germline V gene lookup returns CDR1 KGHDR and CDR2 SFDVKD. The V and J ends lost 6 bases and 4 bases respectively, with 3 bases between them. This CDR3 region has 11 residues. The CDR3: CATSSGNTIYF. In DNA form, the CDR3 reads TGTGCCACCAGTTCGGGAAACACCATATATTTT.

This clone was seen a few times. V is TRBV6-5 and J is TRBJ2-1; TRBD2 matches 10 bases. Germline CDR1 is MNHEY and CDR2 is SVGAGI. Trimming at V came to 8 bases and at J to 9 bases, leaving 10 bases not matched to a gene. The CDR3 extends over 14 amino acids. The CDR3 region is CASLGLASTGEQFF. Written as DNA, the CDR3 is TGTGCCAGCTTGGGACTAGCGTCCACGGGTGAGCAGTTCTTC.

This clone was found a few times. The chain has TRBV3-1 (or the pseudogene TRBV3-2) and TRBJ1-5; 9 bases are shared with TRBD1. Losses at the gene ends were 4 bases for V and 0 bases for J; bases not matched to a gene: 7. The germline V gene has CDR1 LGHDT and CDR2 YNNKEL (reference sequence). This CDR3 is built from 17 residues. The chain's CDR3 is CASSPRLTGGSNQPQHF. The CDR3 DNA reads TGTGCCAGCAGCCCGCGTTTGACAGGGGGTAGCAATCAGCCCCAGCATTTT.

The chain recombines TRBV6-6 with TRBJ2-7, with D maybe TRBD1 (6 bases). CDR3 length: 15 amino acids. Trimming removed 2 bases at V and 2 bases at J, with 13 bases between. CDR1 is MNHNY, CDR2 SVGAGI, per germline (reference sequence). The CDR3 loop reads CASSYIQGKAYEQYF. As DNA, the CDR3 is TGTGCCAGCAGTTACATCCAGGGGAAGGCCTACGAGCAGTACTTC.

The chain is built from TRBV18 and TRBJ1-6; D remains unclear. The CDR3 has 14 amino acids. V was pared by 2 bases and J by 7 bases, with 9 bases between. Germline values: CDR1 KGHSH, CDR2 LQKENI. The CDR3 protein is CASSPEGGNSPLHF. The CDR3 nucleotides are TGTGCCAGCTCACCAGAGGGCGGGAATTCACCCCTCCACTTT.

The sample holds a few counts of this clone. This chain links TRBV6-4 with TRBJ2-5, with 8 bases identical to TRBD1. This CDR3 contains 17 residues. Trimming at V came to 8 bases and at J to 0 bases, leaving 14 bases not matched to a gene. Germline CDR1 MRHNA, CDR2 SNTAGT. CDR3 DNA sequence: TGTGCCAGCGGGACAGGCGAACGCCTATGGTACCAAGAGACCCAGTACTTC. It specifies CASGTGERLWYQETQYF.

V usage is TRBV11-3 and J usage is TRBJ1-6; D call uncertain. The CDR3 length is 14 residues. Trimming took 1 base from V and 9 from J, leaving 10 bases between them. CDR1 is SGHNT, CDR2 YENEEA, per germline. The CDR3 sequence: CASSLGPGGSPLHF. CDR3 nucleotide sequence: TGTGCCAGCAGCTTAGGTCCCGGAGGTTCACCCCTCCACTTT.

The rearrangement uses TRBV9 and TRBJ2-7; no firm D call. Trimming cost V 2 bases and J 2 bases, with 14 bases left between them. The CDR3 contains 15 residues. Germline lookup yields CDR1 SGDLS and CDR2 YYNGEE. This CDR3 reads CASSVDGSLTYEQYF. The CDR3 DNA is TGTGCCAGCAGCGTTGACGGGTCCCTAACCTACGAGCAGTACTTC.

In its sample, this clone was seen once. This sequence joins TRBV5-6 and TRBJ1-2; maybe TRBD1 (6 bases). The CDR3 totals 14 residues. Germline-derived CDR1 and CDR2 are SGHDT and YYEEEE. The V end lost 5 bases, the J end lost 5 bases, and 16 bases lay between the germline ends. This CDR3 reads CASRFGQFSYGYTF. In nucleotides, the CDR3 is TGTGCCAGCAGATTTGGACAGTTCTCTTATGGCTACACCTTC.

The chain is built from TRBV6-5 and TRBJ2-5, with D perhaps matching TRBD1 (6 bases). The CDR3 has 15 residues. Per the germline V gene, CDR1 is MNHEY and CDR2 is SVGAGI. V lost 2 bases, J lost 1 base, and 11 bases lay in between. CDR3 bases: TGTGCCAGCAGTTACGCTCGGACAGCCCAAGAGACCCAGTACTTC. Protein sequence: CASSYARTAQETQYF.

This chain connects TRBV2 to TRBJ1-1; unclear D gene. The CDR3 is made up of 13 amino acids. Germline CDR1 SNHLY, CDR2 FYNNEI. V shed 5 bases and J shed 10 bases, with 17 bases lying between them. CDR3 loop: CASSTDTHQVAFF. The CDR3 bases are TGTGCCAGCAGTACCGACACCCACCAGGTAGCTTTCTTT.

The CDR3 DNA follows: TGTGCCAGCAGCGTGGACAGGCTGAGGGAGCAGTACTTC. It translates to CASSVDRLREQYF. The rearrangement links TRBV14 to TRBJ2-7; 7 nucleotides line up with TRBD1. After removal of 5 bases from V and 7 bases from J, the junction contained 8 bases not matched to a gene. The germline gives CDR1 SGHDN, CDR2 FVKESK. The CDR3 loop spans 13 amino acids.

The chain has TRBV19 and TRBJ2-7; D possibly corresponds to TRBD2 (6 bases). This CDR3 has 13 amino acids. Germline-derived CDR1 and CDR2 are LNHDA and SQIVND (reference sequence). Between the trimmed V and J ends, which lost 5 bases and 3 bases, there was a span of 11 bases. The CDR3 sequence: CASSLTRSYEQYF. CDR3 bases: TGTGCCAGTAGTTTGACTAGGAGCTACGAGCAGTACTTC.

V usage is TRBV14 and J usage is TRBJ2-1; D gene uncertain. Trimming cost V 0 bases and J 7 bases, with 10 bases left between them. This CDR3 contains 14 residues. CDR1 is SGHDN, CDR2 FVKESK, per germline. The CDR3 coding sequence is TGTGCCAGCAGCCAAGACTTTCCTAGGAATGAGCAGTTCTTC. This codes for CASSQDFPRNEQFF. Together with reference TRBV14 and TRBJ2-1, the CDR3 gives the full variable domain: EAGVTQFPSHSVIEKGQTVTLRCDPISGHDNLYWYRRVMGKEIKFLLHFVKESKQDESGMPNNRFLAERTGGTYSTLKVQPAELEDSGVYFCASSQDFPRNEQFFGPGTRLTVL.

The chain carries TRBV28 and TRBJ2-3; D possibly corresponds to TRBD2 (5 bases). V lost 5 bases and J 6 bases, leaving 6 bases between the germline ends. CDR3 length equals 11 residues. The germline V gene encodes CDR1 MDHEN and CDR2 SYDVKM. CDR3 region: CASSRGDTQYF. CDR3 in DNA: TGTGCCAGCAGTCGCGGGGATACGCAGTATTTT.

The CDR3 loop reads CASSLVGGETSGNTIYF. The DNA of the CDR3 is TGTGCCAGCAGCTTGGTTGGAGGCGAGACCTCTGGAAACACCATATATTTT. The chain has TRBV5-6 and TRBJ1-3; no clear D. The germline CDR1 and CDR2 sequences are SGHDT and YYEEEE. The CDR3 runs to 17 residues. Between the trimmed V and J ends, which lost 0 bases and 0 bases, there was a span of 13 bases.